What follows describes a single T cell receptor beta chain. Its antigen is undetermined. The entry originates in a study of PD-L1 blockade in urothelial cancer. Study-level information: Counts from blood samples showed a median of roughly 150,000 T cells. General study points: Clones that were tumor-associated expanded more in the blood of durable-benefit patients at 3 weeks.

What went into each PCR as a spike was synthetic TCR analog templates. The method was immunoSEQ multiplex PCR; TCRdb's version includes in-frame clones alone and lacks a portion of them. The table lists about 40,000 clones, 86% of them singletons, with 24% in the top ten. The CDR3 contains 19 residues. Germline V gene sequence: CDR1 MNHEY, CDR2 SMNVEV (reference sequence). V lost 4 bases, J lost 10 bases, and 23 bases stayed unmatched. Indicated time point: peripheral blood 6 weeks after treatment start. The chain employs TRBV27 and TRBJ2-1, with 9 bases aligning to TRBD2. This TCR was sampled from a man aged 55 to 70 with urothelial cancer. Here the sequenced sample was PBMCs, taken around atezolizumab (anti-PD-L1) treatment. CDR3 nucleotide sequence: TGTGCCAGCAGTTCCTCCCGGACTAGCGATAGCCGAAATTATCTCGAGCAGTTCTTC. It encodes CASSSSRTSDSRNYLEQFF.